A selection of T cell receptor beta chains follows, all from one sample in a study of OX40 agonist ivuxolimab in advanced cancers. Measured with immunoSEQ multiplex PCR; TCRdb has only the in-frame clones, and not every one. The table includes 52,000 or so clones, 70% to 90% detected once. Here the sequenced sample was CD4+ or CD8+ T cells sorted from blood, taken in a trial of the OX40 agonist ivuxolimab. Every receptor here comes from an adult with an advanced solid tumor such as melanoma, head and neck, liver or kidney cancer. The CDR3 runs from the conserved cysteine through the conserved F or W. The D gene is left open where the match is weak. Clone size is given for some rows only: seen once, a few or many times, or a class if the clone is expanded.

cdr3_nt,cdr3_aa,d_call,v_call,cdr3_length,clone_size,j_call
TGTGCCAACTCAGAGGGACAGGGGTTTGGCTACACCTTC,CANSEGQGFGYTF,TRBD1,TRBV28,13,.,TRBJ1-2
TGTGCCAGCAGCTTAACGGGAGGGGGCGGCTACGAGCAGTACTTC,CASSLTGGGGYEQYF,.,TRBV7-3,15,.,TRBJ2-7
TGCGCCAGCAGCTTGGAAGCCGGTGGCGGAGAGACCCAGTACTTC,CASSLEAGGGETQYF,.,TRBV5-1,15,.,TRBJ2-5
TGTGCCAGCAGCCTGGGACAGAAAGAGACCCAGTACTTC,CASSLGQKETQYF,TRBD1,TRBV7-9,13,.,TRBJ2-5
TGTGCCAGCAGGGTACAGGGGTTGGCCACTGAAGCTTTCTTT,CASRVQGLATEAFF,TRBD1,TRBV2,14,.,TRBJ1-1
TGCAGCGTGGGACAGGGGTTGGATGGCTACACCTTC,CSVGQGLDGYTF,TRBD1,TRBV29-1,12,.,TRBJ1-2
TGTGCCAGCAGTACCCGACAGGGGGCAGGTGGCTACACCTTC,CASSTRQGAGGYTF,TRBD1,TRBV27,14,.,TRBJ1-2
TGCGCCAGCAGCTTGCGCCCGTCGCTGTTAAATGAAAAACTGTTTTTT,CASSLRPSLLNEKLFF,.,TRBV5-1,16,.,TRBJ1-4
TGTGCCAGTAGGCGACCGGGGCAGAACACTGAAGCTTTCTTT,CASRRPGQNTEAFF,.,TRBV19,14,.,TRBJ1-1
TGTGCCAGCAACGTATTGACAGGGGGCGGCTATGGCTACACCTTC,CASNVLTGGGYGYTF,TRBD1,TRBV2,15,once,TRBJ1-2
TGTGCCAGCAGCCAAGAAACGAACCAATATCCCCTCCACTTT,CASSQETNQYPLHF,.,TRBV4-2,14,.,TRBJ1-6
TGTGCCAGCAGCTTAGCCCATGGGACAGTTAATGAAAAACTGTTTTTT,CASSLAHGTVNEKLFF,TRBD1,TRBV7-9,16,few,TRBJ1-4
TGTGCCAGCAGCTTAGCGCAGGGGACCCAGTACTTC,CASSLAQGTQYF,.,TRBV7-2,12,.,TRBJ2-5
TGTGCCAGTAGTCCGCAGTCGACAGGGGTGAGATACGAGCAGTACTTC,CASSPQSTGVRYEQYF,TRBD1,TRBV19,16,few,TRBJ2-7
TGTGCCACCAGCATCGGACTATTAACAGATACGCAGTATTTT,CATSIGLLTDTQYF,.,TRBV15,14,.,TRBJ2-3
TGCGCCAGCAGCTTTTCAGGACGCTCCTACGAGCAGTACTTC,CASSFSGRSYEQYF,.,TRBV5-1,14,.,TRBJ2-7
TGCGCCAGCAGCTTCGAGGGACTGGATGAAGCTTTCTTT,CASSFEGLDEAFF,.,TRBV5-1,13,few,TRBJ1-1
TGCGCCAGCAGTATGCAGGCATCCATTGATACGCAGTATTTT,CASSMQASIDTQYF,.,TRBV10-1,14,.,TRBJ2-3
TGTGCCAGCAGCTTGGGGGGACAGTTTAATGAAAAACTGTTTTTT,CASSLGGQFNEKLFF,TRBD1,TRBV5-8,15,.,TRBJ1-4
TGTGCCAGCAGCCGAAAGAGGGACACTGAAGCTTTCTTT,CASSRKRDTEAFF,.,TRBV9,13,once,TRBJ1-1
TGTGCCAGCAGCTTTCAGGGGTCGGCCGGGGAGCTGTTTTTT,CASSFQGSAGELFF,.,TRBV7-3,14,.,TRBJ2-2
TGTGCCAGCAGTTCCAACCTTTGGGCAGGGAACAATGAGCAGTTCTTC,CASSSNLWAGNNEQFF,.,TRBV6-6,16,.,TRBJ2-1
TGTGCCAGCTCACCATCGGACCGCACAGATACGCAGTATTTT,CASSPSDRTDTQYF,.,TRBV18,14,few,TRBJ2-3
TGTGCCAGCTCACCGCGTTCTAGCGGGAGCTATGATACGCAGTATTTT,CASSPRSSGSYDTQYF,TRBD2,TRBV18,16,once,TRBJ2-3
TGTGCCACCAGCAGAGCTACAGATACGCAGTATTTT,CATSRATDTQYF,.,TRBV15,12,once,TRBJ2-3
TGTGCCAGCAGTTACGACGACAGGGCGACAGATACGCAGTATTTT,CASSYDDRATDTQYF,TRBD1,TRBV6-5,15,.,TRBJ2-3
TGTGCCAGTAAGAGAGCGGGAGGGCCTCTTGAGACCCAGTACTTC,CASKRAGGPLETQYF,TRBD2,TRBV19,15,once,TRBJ2-5
TGTGCCAGCAGCGTGCAGGGGGCCAAGACCCAGTACTTC,CASSVQGAKTQYF,TRBD1,TRBV5-6,13,.,TRBJ2-5
TGTGCCAGCCGGAAAGCCAGGGGGAATGAGCAGTTCTTC,CASRKARGNEQFF,TRBD1,TRBV2,13,.,TRBJ2-1
TGTGCCAGTACCTTGACAGGGCCGGGAGGTGGCTACACCTTC,CASTLTGPGGGYTF,TRBD1,TRBV19,14,.,TRBJ1-2
TGTGCCAGCAAGTGGGGAGTCCTAGCGGGTGACGAGCAGTACTTC,CASKWGVLAGDEQYF,TRBD2,TRBV6-6,15,.,TRBJ2-7
TGTGCCAGCAGCAAAGGAAGACTAGCGGGAGACCTTGGTTACAATGAGCAGTTCTTC,CASSKGRLAGDLGYNEQFF,.,TRBV21-1,19,.,TRBJ2-1
TGTGCCAGCAGCTTGGCCCGCGGAGCGGGAGCCTACGAGCAGTACTTC,CASSLARGAGAYEQYF,TRBD2,TRBV5-4,16,.,TRBJ2-7
TGCAGCGTTACCGGGGGATTAAACTACGAGCAGTACTTC,CSVTGGLNYEQYF,.,TRBV29-1,13,.,TRBJ2-7
TGTGCCAGCTCACCTTCAAAGGATAGAGGGGGACGAACGAACACCGGGGAGCTGTTTTTT,CASSPSKDRGGRTNTGELFF,.,TRBV18,20,.,TRBJ2-2
TGTGCCAGCAGCCCCCCGGGACAGACTTCGACCCTCCACTTT,CASSPPGQTSTLHF,TRBD1,TRBV28,14,.,TRBJ1-6
TGTGCCAGCAGCGTAGAAGGCGGCTCCACAGATACGCAGTATTTT,CASSVEGGSTDTQYF,.,TRBV9,15,.,TRBJ2-3
TGTGCCAGCAGTTTATCTAGGACACAGGGGTACCAGTACTTC,CASSLSRTQGYQYF,TRBD1,TRBV27,14,.,TRBJ2-4
TGTGCCAGCAGCCTCTCAAGCTCCTACAATGAGCAGTTCTTC,CASSLSSSYNEQFF,.,TRBV11-2,14,.,TRBJ2-1
TGTGCCAGCAGCCGCGGATGGGGGCAGGACTATGGCTACACCTTC,CASSRGWGQDYGYTF,.,TRBV2,15,.,TRBJ1-2
TGCGCCAGCAGTCGAAACGGTATTTATACGCAGTATTTT,CASSRNGIYTQYF,.,TRBV23-1,13,.,TRBJ2-3
TGTGCCAGCAGTTCCGGGGCCAGTGAAAAACTGTTTTTT,CASSSGASEKLFF,.,TRBV5-4,13,.,TRBJ1-4
TGTGCCAGCAATCCGGGACGTCTAGGCAATCAGCCCCAGCATTTT,CASNPGRLGNQPQHF,.,TRBV6-6,15,.,TRBJ1-5
TGTGCCAGCAGCAAAGGACAGGGCACAGATACGCAGTATTTT,CASSKGQGTDTQYF,TRBD1,TRBV2,14,.,TRBJ2-3
TGTGCCAGTAGTTCCCGGACAGATACGCAGTATTTT,CASSSRTDTQYF,.,TRBV19,12,.,TRBJ2-3
TGTGCCAGCAGTTTCCGGGACAGGGCGTTCCAGCCCCAGCATTTT,CASSFRDRAFQPQHF,TRBD1,TRBV28,15,.,TRBJ1-5
TGTGCCAGTGCCCGGGGGCCCGGGGAGCTGTTTTTT,CASARGPGELFF,.,TRBV11-3,12,.,TRBJ2-2
TGTGCCAGCAGCGTAGAACCCTCATCCCTTGAAGCTTTCTTT,CASSVEPSSLEAFF,.,TRBV9,14,once,TRBJ1-1
TGTGCCAGCAGCTTTCAGGGAGGCGAGACCCAGTACTTC,CASSFQGGETQYF,.,TRBV7-9,13,.,TRBJ2-5
TGTGCCAGCAGCTTAGCTAGCGGGGCGTACAATGAGCAGTTCTTC,CASSLASGAYNEQFF,TRBD2,TRBV7-9,15,few,TRBJ2-1
TGCGCCAGCAGTTTCGGGACTGACCAAGAGACCCAGTACTTC,CASSFGTDQETQYF,.,TRBV5-1,14,few,TRBJ2-5
TGTGCTAGTGCCACGGGCCTGCCTGATCAGCCCCAGCATTTT,CASATGLPDQPQHF,.,TRBV12-5,14,.,TRBJ1-5
TGTGCCAGCAGCAAGACTAGCGGTCTAGGCAATGAGCAGTTCTTC,CASSKTSGLGNEQFF,TRBD2,TRBV14,15,.,TRBJ2-1
TGCGCCAGCAGCCCAACTGAACGGGGGGCGGATACGCAGTATTTT,CASSPTERGADTQYF,.,TRBV5-1,15,few,TRBJ2-3
TGTGCCAGCAGTGATCCTTGGGCCGAGCAGTTCTTC,CASSDPWAEQFF,.,TRBV6-1,12,once,TRBJ2-1